The rows below give T cell receptor beta chains drawn from one sample of a study of blood T cells in healthy people across ages. TCRdb re-analysed the 5' RACE reads in MiXCR, keeping a single row per CDR3 protein. The table records about 1.4 million distinct CDR3 sequences, approximately 59% of them present only once. Sequencing was done on a sample of blood. Receptors were obtained from a young man in good health. Each CDR3 is given with its conserved first and last residue. A D gene is named only where the DNA matches it firmly. Expanded clones get a size class; other rows say once, few or many, or leave the size out.

abundance	j_gene	v_gene	d_gene	len	CDR3nt	CDR3aa
.	TRBJ2-2	TRBV11-2	.	14	TGTGCCAGCAGCTCTACTGGTGAAACCGGGGAGCTGTTTTTT	CASSSTGETGELFF
.	TRBJ1-6	TRBV3-1	.	15	TGTGCCAGCACCCAGAGGGCTAGCTATAATTCACCCCTCCACTTT	CASTQRASYNSPLHF
few	TRBJ2-3	TRBV6-5	.	14	TGTGCCAGCAGTAGACAGGAAAGCACAGATACGCAGTATTTT	CASSRQESTDTQYF
few	TRBJ2-5	TRBV4-1	TRBD2	15	TGCGCCAGCAACCAAGATGGAACTAGCGTGGAGACCCAGTACTTC	CASNQDGTSVETQYF
.	TRBJ1-6	TRBV27	.	16	TGTGCCAGCCAGGAGCTTACAATAGGGATTAATTCACCCCTCCACTTT	CASQELTIGINSPLHF
few	TRBJ1-2	TRBV20-1	.	13	TGCAGTGCTAGAGAACCTTCGGGGGATGGCTACACCTTC	CSAREPSGDGYTF
.	TRBJ2-5	TRBV7-9	TRBD2	16	TGTGCCAGCAGCACGCCCCTCCGAGGGAGGGGAGAGACCCAGTACTTC	CASSTPLRGRGETQYF
few	TRBJ2-5	TRBV29-1	.	14	TGCAGCGTTATGTACGTCGGGGCCCAAGAGACCCAGTACTTC	CSVMYVGAQETQYF
few	TRBJ2-7	TRBV10-3	TRBD2	15	TGTGCCATCAGTACCGGACTAGCGGGGGCCTACGAGCAGTACTTC	CAISTGLAGAYEQYF
few	TRBJ2-7	TRBV25-1	.	11	TGTGCCAGCAGTGCCTACTACGAGCAGTACTTC	CASSAYYEQYF
.	TRBJ2-6	TRBV20-1	.	13	TGCAGTGCTAGAGATCCCAGGTCGGACGTCCTGACTTTC	CSARDPRSDVLTF
few	TRBJ2-3	TRBV20-1	.	10	TGCAGTGCTAGCGCGGATACGCAGTATTTT	CSASADTQYF
.	TRBJ2-1	TRBV29-1	.	16	TGCAGCGTTGAACCGGCAGGGAAGGATACATACAATGAGCAGTTCTTC	CSVEPAGKDTYNEQFF
.	TRBJ1-1	TRBV6-2/TRBV6-3	TRBD1	13	TGTGCCAGCAGCCTCAGACAGGGCACTGAAGCTTTCTTT	CASSLRQGTEAFF
once	TRBJ2-1	TRBV7-6	.	16	TGTGCCAGCAGCCCTCAGGACGGGCTAGCTCCCCATGAGCAGTTCTTC	CASSPQDGLAPHEQFF
.	TRBJ2-1	TRBV4-2	TRBD2	17	TGTGCCAGCAGCCAAGATGGAGCGGGAGGGCCGAAGAATGAGCAGTTCTTC	CASSQDGAGGPKNEQFF
.	TRBJ1-1	TRBV20-1	.	11	TGCAGTGCTACCAGGGTAACTGAAGCTTTCTTT	CSATRVTEAFF
.	TRBJ2-1	TRBV7-9	TRBD1	15	TGTGCCAGCAGCTGTGAGGGACAGGGTTACAATGAGCAGTTCTTC	CASSCEGQGYNEQFF
once	TRBJ2-1	TRBV12-3/TRBV12-4	TRBD2	13	TGTGCCAGCAGTTTGGGACTAGCGGGGGAGCGGTTCTTC	CASSLGLAGERFF
.	TRBJ2-3	TRBV6-6	.	16	TGTGCCAGCAGTTCCGACTGGGAAGCTAGCACAGATACGCAGTATTTT	CASSSDWEASTDTQYF
few	TRBJ1-2	TRBV5-1	.	13	TGCGCCAGCAGCCCCGCCCAGGACCATGGCTACACCTTC	CASSPAQDHGYTF
.	TRBJ2-1	TRBV3-1	TRBD2	14	TGTGCCAGCAGCCAAGCAACGGGACTAACTGAGCAGTTCTTC	CASSQATGLTEQFF
.	TRBJ1-2	TRBV29-1	.	10	TGCAGCGTCGAACCCGCTGGCTACACCTTC	CSVEPAGYTF
.	TRBJ2-7	TRBV6-2/TRBV6-3	.	15	TGTGCCAGCAGCCTTACTGGGAAATTATCTGGCGAGCAGTACTTC	CASSLTGKLSGEQYF
.	TRBJ1-2	TRBV2	.	13	TGTGCCAGCAGTGGGGACTACTCGGGAGGCTACACCTTC	CASSGDYSGGYTF
few	TRBJ2-7	TRBV27	TRBD1	14	TGTGCCAGCAGTTTGGACAGGGTTGGTTACGAGCAGTACTTC	CASSLDRVGYEQYF
.	TRBJ2-1	TRBV7-2	TRBD2	16	TGTGCCAGCAGCCTTAACCCGGGACTAGCGGCTGATGAGCAGTTCTTC	CASSLNPGLAADEQFF
few	TRBJ1-6	TRBV12-3/TRBV12-4	.	14	TGTGCCAGCAGCTCGTCGGCAGGTGATTCACCCCTCCACTTT	CASSSSAGDSPLHF
.	TRBJ2-7	TRBV6-2/TRBV6-3	TRBD2	18	TGTGCCAGCAGTTCGGGACTAGCGGGAGCAATTTCCTACAATGAGCAGTACTTC	CASSSGLAGAISYNEQYF
.	TRBJ1-5	TRBV20-1	TRBD1	14	TGCAGTGCGTCAACCCCGGGACAGGTTCAGCCCCAGCATTTT	CSASTPGQVQPQHF
few	TRBJ2-5	TRBV4-1	TRBD1	15	TGCGCCAGCAGCACCGGGACAGGGTTGTATGAGACCCAGTACTTC	CASSTGTGLYETQYF
.	TRBJ2-7	TRBV27	TRBD2	15	TGTGCCAGCAGTTCGGGGGGAGGACTAGACTACGAGCAGTACTTC	CASSSGGGLDYEQYF
few	TRBJ2-7	TRBV6-5	TRBD2	14	TGTGCCAGCAGTTACTTCGGCGGGAGTTACGAGCAGTACTTC	CASSYFGGSYEQYF
few	TRBJ2-3	TRBV4-1	.	16	TGCGCCAGCAGCCCCCCAGGAAGGGCTCGCACAGATACGCAGTATTTT	CASSPPGRARTDTQYF
.	TRBJ2-7	TRBV20-1	.	15	TGCAGTGCTAGACAGCCCAGCCGCAGCGGCTACGAGCAGTACTTC	CSARQPSRSGYEQYF
few	TRBJ1-1	TRBV20-1	.	16	TGCAGTGCAACCGCGGGGTTAGGTCGTATTCCCACTGAAGCTTTCTTT	CSATAGLGRIPTEAFF
.	TRBJ2-1	TRBV29-1	.	12	TGCAGCGTTGAAGAATCCTACAATGAGCAGTTCTTC	CSVEESYNEQFF
.	TRBJ2-3	TRBV12-3/TRBV12-4	TRBD2	14	TGTGCCAGCAGTGGTAGCGGGTCAGCAGATACGCAGTATTTT	CASSGSGSADTQYF
.	TRBJ2-7	TRBV7-9	.	15	TGTGCCAGCAGCTTAGTTATCGCCCTACCCTACGAGCAGTACTTC	CASSLVIALPYEQYF
.	TRBJ2-4	TRBV7-2	.	15	TGTGCCAGCAGCTTAGAAGGGACGAGGATGAGCATTCAGTACTTC	CASSLEGTRMSIQYF
.	TRBJ2-1	TRBV21-1	.	16	TGTGCCAGCAGCAAAGGAAAGCGGGACACTTACAATGAGCAGTTCTTC	CASSKGKRDTYNEQFF
.	TRBJ2-3	TRBV29-1	TRBD2	16	TGCAGCGCACCGGGACTAGCAACGGCTAGCACAGATACGCAGTATTTT	CSAPGLATASTDTQYF